The clone carrying this TCR beta chain was counted once. The data derive from a study of breast tumors, draining lymph nodes, adjacent tissues. TCRdb analysed the multiplex PCR reads with MiXCR anew, one entry per CDR3 protein. The data hold about 230,000 distinct CDR3 sequences, with 32% observed a single time. Germline CDR1 and CDR2: SGHTA and FQGNSA. The CDR3 totals 14 residues. The ends lost 2 bases at V and 7 bases at J; junction bases unmatched: 7. Breast cancer patients provided tissue from their axillary draining lymph nodes. V and J are TRBV7-2 and TRBJ1-1; 7 nucleotides match TRBD1. This sequence originates from a female donor with breast cancer. Some clones in this sample may be carry-over from other donors' samples. Input material: axillary lymph node tissue. This CDR3 reads CASSLQGQRGEAFF. The CDR3 DNA follows: TGTGCCAGCAGCTTACAGGGACAGCGTGGTGAAGCTTTCTTT.